One and the same sample provided the 21 T cell receptor beta chains below, sequenced in a study of blood T cell repertoires in COVID-19. Assay: immunoSEQ multiplex PCR; the TCRdb copy retains only in-frame clones and omits some. The table shows 100,000 to 150,000 clones, with 60% to 85% occurring only once. The sample consisted of peripheral blood. These receptors were obtained from a man in his 70s with acute or convalescent COVID-19.

V is TRBV19 and J is TRBJ1-5, with 10 positions matching TRBD1. The CDR3 is 16 amino acids. The V gene end was trimmed by 7 bases and the J gene end by 2 bases; junction bases not matched to a gene: 8. Germline CDR1 is LNHDA and CDR2 is SQIVND (reference sequence). The CDR3 spells CASNRDRGIGNQPQHF. CDR3 in DNA: TGTGCCAGTAATAGGGACAGGGGTATCGGCAATCAGCCCCAGCATTTT.

The chain is built from TRBV7-2 and TRBJ2-7; 10 bases are shared with TRBD2. In germline, CDR1 is SGHTA, CDR2 FQGNSA. V lost 1 base, J lost 1 base, and 4 bases stayed unmatched. The CDR3 extends over 16 amino acids. Written as DNA, the CDR3 is TGTGCCAGCAGCTTAGGCCAACTAGCGGGGTCCTACGAGCAGTACTTC. Translated: CASSLGQLAGSYEQYF.

CDR3 bases: TGTGCCAGCAGAACATTGGCAAGCACAGATACGCAGTATTTT. Its protein product is CASRTLASTDTQYF. This chain joins TRBV6-5 and TRBJ2-3, with unresolved D. V lost 6 bases and J lost 0, with 10 bases in between. Per the germline V gene, CDR1 is MNHEY and CDR2 is SVGAGI. This CDR3 is 14 amino acids long.

CDR3 sequence: CASRRTGGLNTEAFF. The CDR3, as DNA: TGCGCCAGCAGACGGACAGGGGGACTAAACACTGAAGCTTTCTTT. V is TRBV10-1 and J is TRBJ1-1; TRBD1 matches at 10 bases. Germline CDR1 and CDR2: WNHNN and SYGVQD (reference sequence). The CDR3 runs 15 residues. V was clipped by 6 bases and J by 2 bases; unmatched bases: 6.

V is TRBV7-2 and J is TRBJ2-3; 7 nucleotides agree with TRBD1. The CDR3 loop spans 16 amino acids. The V gene end was trimmed by 2 bases and the J gene end by 6 bases; junction bases not matched to a gene: 11. CDR1 SGHTA and CDR2 FQGNSA come from the germline V gene. DNA of the CDR3: TGTGCCAGCAGCTTAAGTAAGGCGGGCAGGGGGGATACGCAGTATTTT. The encoded protein is CASSLSKAGRGDTQYF. Full variable domain (missing parts from reference TRBV7-2 and TRBJ2-3): GAGVSQSPSNKVTEKGKDVELRCDPISGHTALYWYRQSLGQGLEFLIYFQGNSAPDKSGLPSDRFSAERTGGSVSTLTIQRTQQEDSAVYLCASSLSKAGRGDTQYFGPGTRLTVL.

The chain has TRBV4-3 and TRBJ1-1, with D possibly TRBD1 on 5 matching bases. Germline loops: CDR1 LGHNA, CDR2 YSLEER. The CDR3 is made up of 13 amino acids. V lost 1 base and J lost 10, with 13 bases in between. Here the CDR3 DNA reads TGCGCCAGCAGCCAAGGACAGAGTCATCGAGCTTTCTTT. Translating gives CASSQGQSHRAFF.

The chain recombines TRBV4-3 with TRBJ1-2, with D possibly TRBD1 on 6 matching bases. CDR1 LGHNA and CDR2 YSLEER come from the germline V gene. V lost 0 bases and J 4 bases, leaving 21 bases between the germline ends. The CDR3 covers 18 residues. The CDR3 protein is CASSQDGGARAPLYGYTF. Here the CDR3 DNA reads TGCGCCAGCAGCCAAGATGGGGGGGCGCGGGCCCCTCTCTATGGCTACACCTTC.

The rearrangement links TRBV15 to TRBJ1-3; D is uncertain. The germline V gene has CDR1 LNHNV and CDR2 YYDKDF (reference sequence). The CDR3 runs to 12 residues. V was clipped by 5 bases and J by 4 bases, with 6 bases between them. The DNA of the CDR3 is TGTGCCACCAGCTCCCCGGGAAACACCATATATTTT. Protein sequence: CATSSPGNTIYF.

The V call is TRBV29-1, the J call TRBJ2-5; weak D call: TRBD1 (6 bases). The germline CDR1 and CDR2 sequences are SQVTM and ANQGSEA. Trimming pared 5 bases from V and 4 bases from J, leaving 17 bases between. CDR3 length equals 14 residues. CDR3: CSVSAGERSETQYF. CDR3 bases: TGCAGCGTTTCGGCAGGGGAGAGGTCAGAGACCCAGTACTTC.

In the case of this clone: The conserved closing phenylalanine or tryptophan is absent in this CDR3, likely reflecting a read error. It is unclear where the CDR3 begins or ends on the DNA, so no DNA is shown, and the CDR3 is as TCRdb lists it. The chain recombines TRBV5-4 with TRBJ1-5; the DNA was not compared with TRBD1, the D call given in the table. Germline CDR1 SGHNT, CDR2 YYREEE (reference sequence). The CDR3 adds up to 14 amino acids, both ends counted. CDR3 sequence: CASTQGWPNQPQQI.

V gene TRBV19 combines with J gene TRBJ1-2, with TRBD1 identical over 9 bases. The junction had 4 bases not matched to a gene; V was cut back by 6 bases and J by 8 bases. Germline loops: CDR1 LNHDA, CDR2 SQIVND (reference sequence). This CDR3 has 12 amino acids. The CDR3 DNA sequence: TGTGCCAGTAGGAGGGACAGGGACGGCTACACCTTC. Encoded protein: CASRRDRDGYTF.

This clone was recorded many times. V usage is TRBV29-1 and J usage is TRBJ2-2; maybe TRBD2 (5 bases). V lost 2 bases and J 3 bases, leaving 7 bases between the germline ends. Germline V gene lookup returns CDR1 SQVTM and CDR2 ANQGSEA. The length of the CDR3 is 13 residues. CDR3 coding DNA: TGCAGCGTTGAAACGGGGTACACCGGGGAGCTGTTTTTT. Encoded protein: CSVETGYTGELFF.

The V call is TRBV23-1, the J call TRBJ2-1; the D gene is possibly TRBD1 (6 bases). TRBV23-1 qualifies as an ORF whose function is uncertain. Trimming took 4 bases from V and 0 from J, leaving 19 bases between them. The CDR3 length is 18 residues. The CDR3 reads CASSRQTQGQSSYNEQFF. The CDR3 nucleotides are TGCGCCAGCAGTCGCCAAACGCAAGGACAGAGCTCCTACAATGAGCAGTTCTTC.

The genes are TRBV29-1 and TRBJ2-3, with 9 bases matching TRBD1. The CDR3 extends over 15 amino acids. The germline V gene encodes CDR1 SQVTM and CDR2 ANQGSEA. Trimming cost V 1 base and J 6 bases; bases outside gene matches: 8. CDR3 sequence: CSVEGGTGTYDTQYF. The CDR3, as DNA: TGCAGCGTTGAAGGGGGGACAGGGACATATGATACGCAGTATTTT.

This clone was counted once. The chain links TRBV5-5 to TRBJ1-3; D remains unclear. Trimming took off 0 bases at V and 0 bases at J, with 10 bases between the two ends. This CDR3 is built from 16 residues. CDR1 is SGHKS and CDR2 is YYEKEE in the germline V gene (reference sequence). The CDR3 nucleotides are TGTGCCAGCAGCTTGGTCGGAGCCCTCTCTGGAAACACCATATATTTT. Translation: CASSLVGALSGNTIYF.

This clone occurred a few times. The V gene is TRBV7-8, the J gene TRBJ1-4; no clear D gene. Germline V gives CDR1 SGHVS, CDR2 FQNEAQ. V was clipped by 8 bases and J by 8 bases, with 12 bases between them. The CDR3 spans 12 residues. CDR3 coding DNA: TGTGCCAGCTGGGGAGGTGGCGAAAAACTGTTTTTT. Its translation: CASWGGGEKLFF.

The chain recombines TRBV5-1 with TRBJ2-5; TRBD1 is a possible D gene (5 bases). This CDR3 is built from 14 residues. Germline V gives CDR1 SGHRS, CDR2 YFSETQ. The V end lost 4 bases, the J end lost 5 bases, and 15 bases lay between the germline ends. The CDR3 coding sequence is TGCGCCAGCAGCGGGGCAAACTCCGCCGAGACCCAGTACTTC. It yields the protein CASSGANSAETQYF.

CDR3 DNA: TGTGCCAGCAGCCGAAGAATAGTAGATACGCAGTATTTT. Residues: CASSRRIVDTQYF. The V call is TRBV13, the J call TRBJ2-3, with D unresolved. The V end was cut by 5 bases, the J end by 5 bases, with 11 bases between. Per germline, CDR1 PRHDT and CDR2 FYEKMQ (reference sequence). This CDR3 has 13 residues.

The chain joins TRBV19 to TRBJ1-3; D gene unclear. Germline V CDR1 and CDR2: LNHDA, SQIVND (reference sequence). The CDR3 loop spans 16 amino acids. V shed 3 bases and J shed 0 bases, with 12 bases lying between them. The CDR3 region is CASSIGWAASGNTIYF. The CDR3 bases are TGTGCCAGTAGTATTGGTTGGGCAGCCTCTGGAAACACCATATATTTT.

The chain links TRBV5-5 to TRBJ2-1; D is perhaps TRBD1 (6 bases). The CDR3 contains 14 residues. CDR1 and CDR2 from the germline V gene are SGHKS and YYEKEE (reference sequence). Between the trimmed V and J ends, which lost 3 bases and 10 bases, there was a span of 17 bases. The CDR3 region has the DNA TGTGCCAGCAGCTCAAATACAGGGTTTGGGGAGCAGTTCTTC. Amino acid sequence: CASSSNTGFGEQFF.

The rearrangement joins TRBV7-2 to TRBJ1-2; D may be TRBD1 (5 bases). V was pared by 7 bases and J by 0 bases, with 15 bases between. This CDR3 is 15 amino acids long. CDR1 is SGHTA, CDR2 FQGNSA, per germline. CDR3 DNA: TGTGCCAGCACCCGAAGGGGCGTTTCTAACTATGGCTACACCTTC. It codes for CASTRRGVSNYGYTF.